The clone carrying this T cell receptor (beta chain) appeared a few times. What it recognizes is unknown. This sample was taken from a study of T cells in tumors after PD-1 blockade. The wider study: Either cemiplimab 350 mg every 2 weeks or pembrolizumab 200 mg every 3 weeks was given.

Clones were sequenced by immunoSEQ multiplex PCR, and TCRdb holds only the in-frame ones, with some missing. The sample holds about 33,000 clones, around 78% seen once. Germline CDR1 reads SGHNT; CDR2 reads YENEEA. The V segment lost 0 bases and the J segment 6 bases; nucleotides outside the gene matches: 15. The CDR3 totals 18 residues. Notes on the study in general: About 41% of tumor TCR clonotypes were also found in blood.

This sequence originates from a human donor with basal cell carcinoma. This chain joins TRBV11-3 and TRBJ2-5; 8 nucleotides line up with TRBD2. The starting material was PBMCs, obtained before anti-PD-1 treatment. This CDR3 reads CASSLDSRSGIPGQTQYF. The DNA of the CDR3 is TGTGCCAGCAGCTTAGACTCACGTAGCGGGATACCCGGGCAGACCCAGTACTTC.